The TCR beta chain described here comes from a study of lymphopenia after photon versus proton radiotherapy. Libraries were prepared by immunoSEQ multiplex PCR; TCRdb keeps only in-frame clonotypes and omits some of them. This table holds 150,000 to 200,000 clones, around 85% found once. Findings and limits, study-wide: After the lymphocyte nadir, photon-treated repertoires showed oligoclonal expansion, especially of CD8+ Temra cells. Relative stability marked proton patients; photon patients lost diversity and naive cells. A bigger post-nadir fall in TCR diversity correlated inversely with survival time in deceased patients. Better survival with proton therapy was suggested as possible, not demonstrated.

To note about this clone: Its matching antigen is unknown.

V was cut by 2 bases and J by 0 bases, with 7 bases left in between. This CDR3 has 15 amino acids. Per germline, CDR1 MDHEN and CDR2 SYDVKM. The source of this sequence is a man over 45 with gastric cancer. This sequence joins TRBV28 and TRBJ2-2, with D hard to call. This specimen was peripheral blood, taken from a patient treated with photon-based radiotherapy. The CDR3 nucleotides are TGTGCCAGCAGTTTAGGGCTACCGAACACCGGGGAGCTGTTTTTT. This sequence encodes CASSLGLPNTGELFF.